The 32 T cell receptor beta chains in this list originate from one sample, sequenced in a study of CD8+CD57+ T cells in acquired aplastic anemia. Genomic DNA, the template, was used for profiling of the TCR beta VDJ and CDR3. TCRdb independently ran MiXCR on the reads; one entry per CDR3 protein. The sample holds about 110,000 distinct CDR3 sequences, roughly 50% seen once. Source material: sorted CD4+, CD8+, or CD8+CD57+ T cells (not recorded which) from PBMCs. The receptors were sampled from a human donor in good health, serving as a control.

J is TRBJ2-2 and V is TRBV7-2; no clear D gene. Germline CDR1 reads SGHTA; CDR2 reads FQGNSA. The CDR3 is 12 residues long. V was clipped by 5 bases and J by 6 bases, with 7 bases between them. Here the CDR3 reads CASSPESGELFF. The CDR3 DNA reads as TGTGCCAGCAGCCCAGAATCCGGGGAGCTGTTTTTT.

This clonotype has a count of ten or more. J is TRBJ2-3 and V is TRBV7-3; TRBD2 aligns across 7 bases. CDR1 is SGHTA and CDR2 is FQGTGA in the germline V gene. The length of the CDR3 is 15 residues. V lost 5 bases to trimming and J lost 0 bases; unmatched junction nucleotides: 5. CDR3 in amino acids: CASSQGLKSTDTQYF. In DNA, the CDR3 is TGTGCCAGCAGCCAGGGACTAAAAAGCACAGATACGCAGTATTTT.

This chain connects TRBV15 to TRBJ2-3; perhaps D is TRBD1 or TRBD2 (5 bases each). CDR1 is LNHNV and CDR2 is YYDKDF in the germline V gene (reference sequence). The V gene lost 5 bases and the J gene lost 7 bases, with 22 bases spanning the gap. The CDR3 runs 16 residues. CDR3: CATSYLTGRAGYTQYF. CDR3 sequence (DNA): TGTGCCACCAGCTATCTTACGGGGCGCGCCGGGTATACGCAGTATTTT.

The chain recombines TRBV7-3 with TRBJ2-3, with TRBD2 matching over 9 bases. The CDR3 has 14 amino acids. With 4 bases clipped from V and 5 bases from J, the junction kept 4 bases outside the gene matches. Germline V lookup: CDR1 SGHTA, CDR2 FQGTGA. This chain's CDR3 is CASSSAGGGDTQYF. For the CDR3, the DNA is TGTGCCAGCAGCTCAGCGGGGGGCGGAGATACGCAGTATTTT.

The chain carries TRBV10-2 and TRBJ1-2; D call uncertain. The CDR3 sequence is 15 residues long. Germline CDR1 WSHSY, CDR2 SAAADI. Trimming removed 3 bases at V and 4 bases at J, with 15 bases between. The CDR3 sequence is CASSDLVREPYGYTF. CDR3 DNA sequence: TGCGCCAGCAGTGATTTAGTTAGGGAACCCTATGGCTACACCTTC.

This chain connects TRBV30 to TRBJ2-1; TRBD2 matches 8 bases. Germline lookup yields CDR1 GTSNPN and CDR2 SVGIG (reference sequence). The CDR3 is made up of 12 amino acids. V shed 4 bases and J 10 bases; nucleotides not matched to a gene: 6. CDR3: CAWTGLAGEQFF. The CDR3, as DNA: TGTGCCTGGACCGGACTAGCTGGCGAGCAGTTCTTC.

The chain recombines TRBV5-1 with TRBJ2-1; 9 nucleotides match TRBD2. There are 16 residues in the CDR3. J gave up 6 bases and V 0 bases, and 7 bases lay outside the gene matches. CDR1 SGHRS and CDR2 YFSETQ come from the germline V gene. The CDR3: CASSLVLSGGGNEQFF. Written as DNA, the CDR3 is TGCGCCAGCAGCTTGGTTCTTAGCGGGGGCGGCAATGAGCAGTTCTTC. The full variable domain, completed using reference TRBV5-1 and TRBJ2-1, is KAGVTQTPRYLIKTRGQQVTLSCSPISGHRSVSWYQQTPGQGLQFLFEYFSETQRNKGNFPGRFSGRQFSNSRSEMNVSTLELGDSALYLCASSLVLSGGGNEQFFGPGTRLTVL.

With respect to this clonotype: The junction differs from germline at one of its ends, possibly a read error. The rearrangement links TRBV6-5 to TRBJ2-7; weak D call: TRBD2 (5 bases). Germline lookup yields CDR1 MNHEY and CDR2 SVGAGI. CDR3 length equals 14 residues. CDR3 amino acids: CASSSGMSSYERYF. The DNA for the CDR3 is TGTGCCAGCAGTTCCGGGATGAGCTCCTACGAGCGGTACTTC.

A word on this clonotype: At one boundary the junction diverges from the germline segment, which might be a read error. CDR3 sequence reads: CASSPDDNERFF. CDR3 sequence (DNA): TGTGCCAGCTCACCAGATGACAATGAGCGGTTCTTC. The chain recombines TRBV24-1 with TRBJ2-1, with D unclear. The germline gives CDR1 KGHDR, CDR2 SFDVKD. The CDR3 length is 12 residues.

The chain carries TRBV10-1 and TRBJ1-1; D unclear. V was trimmed by 5 bases and J by 3 bases, leaving 13 bases between them. This CDR3 comprises 14 residues. The germline V gene encodes CDR1 WNHNN and CDR2 SYGVQD (reference sequence). The CDR3 DNA is TGCGCCAGCAGTCCCGCTGACACCGACACTGAAGCTTTCTTT. Encoded protein: CASSPADTDTEAFF.

The rearrangement links TRBV25-1 to TRBJ1-1; 7 bases agree with TRBD1. The V gene's germline CDR1 is MGHDK and CDR2 SYGVNS. The CDR3 has 17 amino acids. The V gene end was trimmed by 6 bases and the J gene end by 3 bases; junction bases not matched to a gene: 16. For the CDR3, the DNA is TGTGCCAGCAGCTCATTAAAGGGGGCTACGGAGTACACTGAAGCTTTCTTT. This codes for CASSSLKGATEYTEAFF.

On this clonotype itself: No conserved phenylalanine or tryptophan ends this CDR3, so it is likely a read error. It is unclear where the CDR3 begins or ends on the DNA, so no DNA is shown, and the CDR3 is as TCRdb lists it. The rearrangement links TRBV4-3 to TRBJ2-7; the tabulated D call, TRBD2, remains unverified against the DNA. The length of the CDR3 is 11 amino acids, counting both ends. Germline V gene data show CDR1 as LGHNA and CDR2 as YSLEER. The CDR3 sequence is CASSQEGSRVS.

Turning to this clonotype: Its ends do not fully match the called genes, so a read error is possible. The rearrangement uses TRBV6-5 and TRBJ2-5; 11 nucleotides match TRBD2. CDR3 length: 15 residues. Germline CDR1 MNHEY, CDR2 SVGAGI. This CDR3 is CAGSNPTSGVETQYF. The CDR3 DNA reads as TGTGCCGGCAGTAACCCGACTAGCGGGGTGGAGACCCAGTACTTC.

The J gene is TRBJ2-7, the V gene TRBV19, with D possibly being TRBD1 (6 bases). V lost 5 bases and J lost 0, with 14 bases in between. This CDR3 is 15 amino acids long. CDR1 and CDR2 from the germline V gene are LNHDA and SQIVND (reference sequence). The DNA of the CDR3 is TGTGCCAGTAGTGAAAGACAGGTCAGCTCCTACGAGCAGTACTTC. Translating gives CASSERQVSSYEQYF.

This clonotype came up many times. This rearrangement joins TRBV20-1 to TRBJ2-7; 9 bases are a match to TRBD2. The CDR3 has 14 amino acids. V was clipped by 3 bases and J by 2 bases; unmatched bases: 5. Germline loops: CDR1 DFQATT, CDR2 SNEGSKA (reference sequence). The DNA for the CDR3 is TGCAGTGCTAGCCTGGCGGGGGGGCCCTACGAGCAGTACTTC. This gives the protein CSASLAGGPYEQYF.

This clonotype was observed a handful of times. The V call is TRBV29-1, the J call TRBJ2-1, with TRBD1 identical over 10 bases. V trimming: 7 bases; J trimming: 0 bases; junction bases outside the gene matches: 9. Germline V gene data show CDR1 as SQVTM and CDR2 as ANQGSEA. The CDR3 has 16 amino acids. CDR3: CSGGQGTSSSYNEQFF. CDR3 DNA sequence: TGCAGCGGGGGACAGGGGACGTCCAGCTCCTACAATGAGCAGTTCTTC.

The chain couples TRBV24-1 to TRBJ2-7, with 7 bases matching TRBD1. The V segment lost 10 bases and the J segment 5 bases; nucleotides outside the gene matches: 7. The germline V gene has CDR1 KGHDR and CDR2 SFDVKD. This CDR3 comprises 12 residues. CDR3 bases: TGTGCCACAGGGGGCCTTCGCAACGAGCAGTACTTC. This encodes CATGGLRNEQYF.

This clonotype was recorded at least ten times. The genes are TRBV4-1 and TRBJ1-1, with a possible D match to TRBD1 (6 bases). CDR3 size: 14 residues. Per germline, CDR1 MGHRA and CDR2 YSYEKL. V lost 0 bases and J lost 8, with 13 bases in between. The CDR3 loop reads CASSQERGVLEAFF. CDR3 sequence (DNA): TGCGCCAGCAGCCAAGAAAGGGGGGTCCTCGAAGCTTTCTTT.

The genes are TRBV14 and TRBJ1-2, with D possibly TRBD1 on 5 matching bases. CDR1 is SGHDN and CDR2 is FVKESK in the germline V gene. There are 15 residues in the CDR3. The germline V and J ends were trimmed by 2 bases and 3 bases, with 13 bases remaining between them. The chain's CDR3 is CASSQSEGRDYGYTF. The CDR3 DNA reads as TGTGCCAGCAGCCAATCCGAGGGGCGCGACTATGGCTACACCTTC. Variable domain in full (rest from reference TRBV14 and TRBJ1-2): EAGVTQFPSHSVIEKGQTVTLRCDPISGHDNLYWYRRVMGKEIKFLLHFVKESKQDESGMPNNRFLAERTGGTYSTLKVQPAELEDSGVYFCASSQSEGRDYGYTFGSGTRLTVV.

The V call is TRBV10-3, the J call TRBJ1-2; 8 bases fit TRBD1. Germline CDR1 and CDR2: ENHRY and SYGVKD. CDR3 length: 13 amino acids. Unmatched junction bases numbered 6, after V lost 6 bases and J lost 6 bases. CDR3 residues: CAISETGADGYTF. The CDR3 DNA reads TGTGCCATCAGCGAGACAGGGGCAGATGGCTACACCTTC.

For this clonotype: With a much larger clone just one base away, this may be a read error. V gene TRBV6-5 combines with J gene TRBJ2-1; D not certain. Germline CDR1 and CDR2: MNHEY and SVGAGI. The length of the CDR3 is 11 residues. The CDR3 sequence is CASSYSNERFF. In DNA, the CDR3 is TGTGCCAGCAGTTACTCGAATGAGCGGTTCTTC.

This clonotype was counted ten times or more. V and J are TRBV27 and TRBJ2-7, with 7 bases matching TRBD1. Germline V gene data show CDR1 as MNHEY and CDR2 as SMNVEV (reference sequence). The CDR3 is 15 residues long. The junction had 11 bases not matched to a gene; V was cut back by 6 bases and J by 3 bases. CDR3 region: CASSLTGEKGYEQYF. The CDR3 bases are TGTGCCAGCAGCCTCACAGGGGAAAAGGGCTACGAGCAGTACTTC.

The V and J genes are TRBV2 and TRBJ1-2; D is ambiguous. Germline V gene data show CDR1 as SNHLY and CDR2 as FYNNEI. Trimming pared 6 bases from V and 7 bases from J, leaving 6 bases between. The CDR3 sequence is 10 residues long. This CDR3 reads CASSPSGYTF. The DNA of the CDR3 is TGTGCCAGCAGCCCCAGTGGCTACACCTTC.

The sample holds many counts of this clonotype. The J gene is TRBJ2-7, the V gene TRBV20-1; D possibly uses TRBD1 or TRBD2 (5 bases each). CDR1 and CDR2 (germline): DFQATT, SNEGSKA (reference sequence). The CDR3 has 11 amino acids. V was trimmed by 7 bases and J by 5 bases, leaving 12 bases between them. The CDR3 DNA is TGCAGTGTATATGGGGGTCACGAGCAGTACTTC. Protein: CSVYGGHEQYF.

In regard to this clonotype: A much bigger clone sits one base away, suggesting this may be a read error. The chain employs TRBV9 and TRBJ1-1, with D tentatively TRBD1 (5 bases). The CDR3 contains 15 residues. Germline-derived CDR1 and CDR2 are SGDLS and YYNGEE. In nucleotides, the CDR3 is TGTGCCAGCAGCGCATCGTCCGGGGGGAACACTGGAGCTTTCTTT. Protein product: CASSASSGGNTGAFF. The variable domain in full, completed from reference TRBV9 and TRBJ1-1, reads DSGVTQTPKHLITATGQRVTLRCSPRSGDLSVYWYQQSLDQGLQFLIQYYNGEERAKGNILERFSAQQFPDLHSELNLSSLELGDSALYFCASSASSGGNTGAFFGQGTRLTVV.

The J gene is TRBJ2-7, the V gene TRBV9; 9 nucleotides match TRBD1. The J segment lost 2 bases and the V segment lost 5 bases, leaving 8 bases of the junction unmatched. This CDR3 is built from 15 residues. The germline V gene encodes CDR1 SGDLS and CDR2 YYNGEE. CDR3 sequence: CASSGGTGRTYEQYF. For the CDR3, the DNA is TGTGCCAGCAGTGGTGGGACAGGGCGAACCTACGAGCAGTACTTC.

The gene calls are TRBV2 and TRBJ2-1, with 12 positions matching TRBD2. The CDR3 runs to 13 residues. Germline V gene data show CDR1 as SNHLY and CDR2 as FYNNEI. V shed 9 bases, J shed 8 bases, and the junction held 5 bases outside the gene matches. CDR3 region: CARETSGGYEQFF. In DNA form, the CDR3 reads TGTGCCAGGGAGACTAGCGGGGGCTATGAGCAGTTCTTC.

The chain employs TRBV10-3 and TRBJ2-7; TRBD2 aligns across 10 bases. Germline CDR1 and CDR2: ENHRY and SYGVKD. The CDR3 runs to 15 residues. Losses at the gene ends were 4 bases for V and 1 base for J; bases not matched to a gene: 4. CDR3 in DNA: TGTGCCATCAGTGTGACTAGCGGGTCATCCTACGAGCAGTACTTC. It specifies CAISVTSGSSYEQYF.

The chain joins TRBV7-9 to TRBJ2-7; TRBD1 matches at 8 bases. The CDR3 sequence is 14 residues long. The J segment lost 2 bases and the V segment lost 3 bases, leaving 3 bases of the junction unmatched. In germline, CDR1 is SEHNR, CDR2 FQNEAQ (reference sequence). CDR3 region: CASSLTGETYEQYF. The DNA for the CDR3 is TGTGCCAGCAGCTTGACAGGGGAAACCTACGAGCAGTACTTC. The complete variable domain, with remaining parts taken from reference TRBV7-9 and TRBJ2-7, reads DTGVSQNPRHKITKRGQNVTFRCDPISEHNRLYWYRQTLGQGPEFLTYFQNEAQLEKSRLLSDRFSAERPKGSFSTLEIQRTEQGDSAMYLCASSLTGETYEQYFGPGTRLTVT.

J is TRBJ2-1 and V is TRBV6-2 or TRBV6-3, with 10 positions matching TRBD2. With 2 bases clipped from V and 4 bases from J, the junction kept 11 bases outside the gene matches. The CDR3 spans 18 residues. Per germline, CDR1 MNHEY and CDR2 SVGEGT. CDR3 amino acids: CASSYTGGLAESYNEQFF. In DNA form, the CDR3 reads TGTGCCAGCAGTTACACGGGCGGACTAGCGGAATCTTACAATGAGCAGTTCTTC.

This clonotype was seen at least ten times. The gene calls are TRBV29-1 and TRBJ2-7; 7 bases map to TRBD2. The ends lost 3 bases at V and 2 bases at J; junction bases unmatched: 10. Germline V CDR1 and CDR2: SQVTM, ANQGSEA. The CDR3 runs 15 residues. The CDR3 protein is CSVEKRGETTYEQYF. CDR3 bases: TGCAGCGTTGAGAAGCGGGGAGAGACCACCTACGAGCAGTACTTC.

Details on this clonotype: A single base separates this from a much larger clone, so it may be a read error. V is TRBV5-4 and J is TRBJ1-1; D is uncertain. Germline CDR1 reads SGHNT; CDR2 reads YYREEE (reference sequence). The CDR3 extends over 17 amino acids. V was pared by 0 bases and J by 0 bases, with 15 bases between. CDR3: CASSLGGKGLMNTEAFF. In nucleotides, the CDR3 is TGTGCCAGCAGCTTGGGCGGAAAGGGCCTCATGAACACTGAAGCTTTCTTT.